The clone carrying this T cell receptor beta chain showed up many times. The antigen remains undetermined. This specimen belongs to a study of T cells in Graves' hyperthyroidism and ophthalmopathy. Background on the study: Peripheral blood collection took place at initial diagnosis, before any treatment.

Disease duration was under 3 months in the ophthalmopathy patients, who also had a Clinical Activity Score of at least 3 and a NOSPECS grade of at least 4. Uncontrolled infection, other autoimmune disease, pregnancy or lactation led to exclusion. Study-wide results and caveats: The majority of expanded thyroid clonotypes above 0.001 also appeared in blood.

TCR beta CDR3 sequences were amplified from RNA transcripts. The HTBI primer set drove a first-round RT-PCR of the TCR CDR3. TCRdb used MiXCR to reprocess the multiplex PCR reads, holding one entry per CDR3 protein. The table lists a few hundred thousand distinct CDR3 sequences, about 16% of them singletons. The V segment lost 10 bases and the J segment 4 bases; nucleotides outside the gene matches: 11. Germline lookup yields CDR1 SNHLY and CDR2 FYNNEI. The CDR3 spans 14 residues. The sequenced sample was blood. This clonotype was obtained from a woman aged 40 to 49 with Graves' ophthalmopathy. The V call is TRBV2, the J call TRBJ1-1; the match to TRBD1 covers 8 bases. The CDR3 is CATQGAVTVTEAFF. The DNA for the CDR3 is TGTGCCACTCAGGGGGCGGTGACGGTCACTGAAGCTTTCTTT.